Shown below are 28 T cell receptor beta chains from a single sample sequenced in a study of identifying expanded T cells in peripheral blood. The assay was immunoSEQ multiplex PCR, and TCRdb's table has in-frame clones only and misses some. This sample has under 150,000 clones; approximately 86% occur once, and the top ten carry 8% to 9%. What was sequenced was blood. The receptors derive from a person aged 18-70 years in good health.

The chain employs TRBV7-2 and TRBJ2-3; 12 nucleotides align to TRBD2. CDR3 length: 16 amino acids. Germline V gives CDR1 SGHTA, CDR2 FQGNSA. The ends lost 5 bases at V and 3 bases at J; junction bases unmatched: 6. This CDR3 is CASSARLAGATDTQYF. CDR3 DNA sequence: TGTGCCAGCAGCGCGCGACTAGCGGGAGCGACAGATACGCAGTATTTT.

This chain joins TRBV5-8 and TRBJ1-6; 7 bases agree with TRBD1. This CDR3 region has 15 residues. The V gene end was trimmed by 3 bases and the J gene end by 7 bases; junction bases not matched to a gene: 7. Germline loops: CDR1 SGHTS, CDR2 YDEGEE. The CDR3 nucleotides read TGTGCCAGCAGCTACTACACAGGGGAGAATTCACCCCTCCACTTT. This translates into CASSYYTGENSPLHF.

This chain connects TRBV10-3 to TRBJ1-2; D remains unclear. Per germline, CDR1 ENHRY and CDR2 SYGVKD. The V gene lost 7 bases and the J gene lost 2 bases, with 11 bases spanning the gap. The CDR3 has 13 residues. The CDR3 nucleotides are TGTGCCATCACCCCGGACGGAAACTATGGCTACACCTTC. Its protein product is CAITPDGNYGYTF.

CDR3 sequence reads: CASSSGPSTDTQYF. The CDR3 DNA reads TGTGCCAGTTCGTCAGGACCAAGCACAGATACGCAGTATTTT. The chain couples TRBV19 to TRBJ2-3; D unclear. The CDR3 is 14 amino acids. V was trimmed by 8 bases and J by 0 bases, leaving 12 bases between them. The V gene's germline CDR1 is LNHDA and CDR2 SQIVND (reference sequence).

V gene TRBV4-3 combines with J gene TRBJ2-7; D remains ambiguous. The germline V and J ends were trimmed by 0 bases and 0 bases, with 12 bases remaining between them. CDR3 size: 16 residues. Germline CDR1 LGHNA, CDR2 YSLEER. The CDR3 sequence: CASSQDRTPSSYEQYF. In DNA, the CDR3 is TGCGCCAGCAGCCAAGATCGGACCCCCAGCTCCTACGAGCAGTACTTC.

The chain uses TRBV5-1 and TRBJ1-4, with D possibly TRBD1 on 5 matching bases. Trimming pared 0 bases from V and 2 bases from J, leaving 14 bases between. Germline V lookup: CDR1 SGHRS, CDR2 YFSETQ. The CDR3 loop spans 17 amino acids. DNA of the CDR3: TGCGCCAGCAGCTTGGGGCAGGGTACTAGGACTAATGAAAAACTGTTTTTT. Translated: CASSLGQGTRTNEKLFF.

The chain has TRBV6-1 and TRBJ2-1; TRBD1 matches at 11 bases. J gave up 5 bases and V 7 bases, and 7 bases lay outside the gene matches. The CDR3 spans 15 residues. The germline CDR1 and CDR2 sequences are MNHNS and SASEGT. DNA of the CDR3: TGTGCCAGCAATCCAGGGACAGGGGGGCACAATGAGCAGTTCTTC. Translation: CASNPGTGGHNEQFF.

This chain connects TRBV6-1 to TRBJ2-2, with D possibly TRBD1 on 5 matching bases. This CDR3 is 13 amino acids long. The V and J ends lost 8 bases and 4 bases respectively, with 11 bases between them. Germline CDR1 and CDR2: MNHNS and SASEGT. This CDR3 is CASDIRATGELFF. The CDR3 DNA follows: TGTGCCAGCGACATCAGGGCCACCGGGGAGCTGTTTTTT.

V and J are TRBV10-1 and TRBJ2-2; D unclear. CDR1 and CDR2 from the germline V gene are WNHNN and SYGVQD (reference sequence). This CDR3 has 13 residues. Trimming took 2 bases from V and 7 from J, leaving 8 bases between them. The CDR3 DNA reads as TGCGCCAGCAGTGAGGTTGCATTCGGGGAGCTGTTTTTT. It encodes CASSEVAFGELFF.

CDR3 loop: CASRQGARAEQYF. DNA of the CDR3: TGTGCCAGCAGACAGGGGGCGAGGGCCGAGCAGTACTTC. This chain uses TRBV28 with TRBJ2-7; 9 nucleotides line up with TRBD1. With V trimmed by 6 bases and J by 6 bases, 6 bases remained unmatched. Germline CDR1 is MDHEN and CDR2 is SYDVKM. This CDR3 is 13 amino acids long.

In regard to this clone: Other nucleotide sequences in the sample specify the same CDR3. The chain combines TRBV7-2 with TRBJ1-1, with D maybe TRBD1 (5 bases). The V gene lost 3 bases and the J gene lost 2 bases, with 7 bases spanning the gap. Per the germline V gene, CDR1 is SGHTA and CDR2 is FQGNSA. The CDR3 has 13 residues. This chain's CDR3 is CASSFRGNTEAFF. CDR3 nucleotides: TGTGCCAGCAGCTTTAGGGGAAACACTGAAGCTTTCTTT.

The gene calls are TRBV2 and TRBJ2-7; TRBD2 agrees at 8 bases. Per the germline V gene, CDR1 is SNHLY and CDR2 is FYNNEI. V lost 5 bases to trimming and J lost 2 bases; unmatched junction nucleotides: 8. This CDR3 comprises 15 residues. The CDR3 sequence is CASSRRGSGAYEQYF. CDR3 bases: TGTGCCAGCAGTCGCCGGGGTAGCGGGGCCTACGAGCAGTACTTC.

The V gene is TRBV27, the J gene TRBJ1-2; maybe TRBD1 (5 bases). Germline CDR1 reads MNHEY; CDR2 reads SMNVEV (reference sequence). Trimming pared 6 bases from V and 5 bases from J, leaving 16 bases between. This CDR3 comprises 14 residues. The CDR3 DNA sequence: TGTGCCAGCAGATTTATCGGGGGGGAATATGGCTACACCTTC. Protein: CASRFIGGEYGYTF.

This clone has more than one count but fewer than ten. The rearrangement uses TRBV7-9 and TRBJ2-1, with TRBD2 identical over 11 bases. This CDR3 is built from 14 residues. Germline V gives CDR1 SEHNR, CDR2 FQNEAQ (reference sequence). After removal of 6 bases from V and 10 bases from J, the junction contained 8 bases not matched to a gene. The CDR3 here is CASSLLAGDSEQFF. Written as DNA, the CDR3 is TGTGCCAGCAGTCTACTAGCGGGAGACAGCGAGCAGTTCTTC.

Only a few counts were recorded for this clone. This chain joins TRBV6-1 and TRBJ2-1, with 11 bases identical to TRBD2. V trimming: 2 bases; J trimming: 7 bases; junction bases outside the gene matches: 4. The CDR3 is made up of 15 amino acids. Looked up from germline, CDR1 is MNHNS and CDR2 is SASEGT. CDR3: CASSEPGLAENEQFF. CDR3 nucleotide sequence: TGTGCCAGCAGTGAACCGGGACTAGCGGAGAATGAGCAGTTCTTC.

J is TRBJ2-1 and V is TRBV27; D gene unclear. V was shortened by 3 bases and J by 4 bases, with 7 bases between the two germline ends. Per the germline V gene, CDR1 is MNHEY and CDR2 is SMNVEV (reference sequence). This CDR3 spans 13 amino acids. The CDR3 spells CASSFLGYNEQFF. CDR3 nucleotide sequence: TGTGCCAGCAGTTTTCTCGGGTACAATGAGCAGTTCTTC.

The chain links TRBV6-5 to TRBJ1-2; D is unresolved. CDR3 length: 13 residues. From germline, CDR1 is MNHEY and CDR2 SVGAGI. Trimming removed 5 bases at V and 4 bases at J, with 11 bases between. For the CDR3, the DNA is TGTGCCAGCAGTGAGACGCTACGCTATGGCTACACCTTC. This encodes CASSETLRYGYTF.

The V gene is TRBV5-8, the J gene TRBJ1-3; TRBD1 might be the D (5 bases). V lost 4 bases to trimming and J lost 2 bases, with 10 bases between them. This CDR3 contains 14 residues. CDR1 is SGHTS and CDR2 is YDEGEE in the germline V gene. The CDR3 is CASSRGYAGNTIYF. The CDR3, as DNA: TGTGCCAGCAGCAGGGGCTATGCTGGAAACACCATATATTTT.

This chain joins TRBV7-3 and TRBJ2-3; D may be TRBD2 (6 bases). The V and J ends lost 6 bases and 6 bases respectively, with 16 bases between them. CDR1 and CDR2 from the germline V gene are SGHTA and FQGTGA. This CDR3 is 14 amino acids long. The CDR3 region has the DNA TGTGCCAGCAGTCAGGGACTGTCGGGGGATACGCAGTATTTT. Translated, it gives CASSQGLSGDTQYF.

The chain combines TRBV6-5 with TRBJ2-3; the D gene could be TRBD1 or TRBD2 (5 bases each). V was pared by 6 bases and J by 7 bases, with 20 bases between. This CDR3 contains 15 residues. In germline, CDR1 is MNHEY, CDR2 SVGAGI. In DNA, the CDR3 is TGTGCCAGCAGCAACATGGGGCTAGCACAACATACGCAGTATTTT. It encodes CASSNMGLAQHTQYF.

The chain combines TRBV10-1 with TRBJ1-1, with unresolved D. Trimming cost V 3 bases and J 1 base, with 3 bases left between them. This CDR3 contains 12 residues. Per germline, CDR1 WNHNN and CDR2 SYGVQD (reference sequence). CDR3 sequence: CASSEWNTEAFF. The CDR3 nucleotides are TGCGCCAGCAGTGAATGGAACACTGAAGCTTTCTTT.

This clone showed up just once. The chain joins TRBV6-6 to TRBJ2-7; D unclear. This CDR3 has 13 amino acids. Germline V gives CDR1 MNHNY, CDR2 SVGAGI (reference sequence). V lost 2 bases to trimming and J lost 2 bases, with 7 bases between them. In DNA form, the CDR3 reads TGTGCCAGCAGTTACCACCCCACCTACGAGCAGTACTTC. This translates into CASSYHPTYEQYF.

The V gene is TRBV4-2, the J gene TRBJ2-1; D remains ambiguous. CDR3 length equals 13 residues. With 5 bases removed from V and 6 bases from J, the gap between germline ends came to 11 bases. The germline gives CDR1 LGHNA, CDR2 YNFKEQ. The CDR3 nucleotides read TGTGCCAGCAGCGTCCCTTCCCTCAATGAGCAGTTCTTC. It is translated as CASSVPSLNEQFF.

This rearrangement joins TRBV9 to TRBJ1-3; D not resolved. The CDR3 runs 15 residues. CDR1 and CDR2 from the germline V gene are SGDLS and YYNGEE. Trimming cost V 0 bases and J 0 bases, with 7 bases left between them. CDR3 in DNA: TGTGCCAGCAGCGTAGACAGCTCCTCTGGAAACACCATATATTTT. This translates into CASSVDSSSGNTIYF. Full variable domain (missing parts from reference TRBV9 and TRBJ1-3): DSGVTQTPKHLITATGQRVTLRCSPRSGDLSVYWYQQSLDQGLQFLIQYYNGEERAKGNILERFSAQQFPDLHSELNLSSLELGDSALYFCASSVDSSSGNTIYFGEGSWLTVV.

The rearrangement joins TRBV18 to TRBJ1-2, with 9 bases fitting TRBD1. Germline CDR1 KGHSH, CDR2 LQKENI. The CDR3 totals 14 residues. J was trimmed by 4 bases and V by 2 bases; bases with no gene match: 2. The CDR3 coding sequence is TGTGCCAGCTCACCAGGACAGGGGCCCTATGGCTACACCTTC. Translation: CASSPGQGPYGYTF.

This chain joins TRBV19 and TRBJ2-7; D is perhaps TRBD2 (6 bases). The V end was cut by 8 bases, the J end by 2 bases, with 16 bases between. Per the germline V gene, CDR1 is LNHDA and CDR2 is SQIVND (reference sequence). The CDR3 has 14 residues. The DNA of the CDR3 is TGTGCCAGTTCCTCCGGGACTCAAACCTACGAGCAGTACTTC. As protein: CASSSGTQTYEQYF.

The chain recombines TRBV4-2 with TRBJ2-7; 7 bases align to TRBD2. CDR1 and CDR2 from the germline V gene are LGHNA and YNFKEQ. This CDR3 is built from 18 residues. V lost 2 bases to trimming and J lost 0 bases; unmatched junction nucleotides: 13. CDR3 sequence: CASSQPAGVGGSSYEQYF. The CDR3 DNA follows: TGTGCCAGCAGCCAACCCGCCGGGGTCGGGGGGAGCTCCTACGAGCAGTACTTC.

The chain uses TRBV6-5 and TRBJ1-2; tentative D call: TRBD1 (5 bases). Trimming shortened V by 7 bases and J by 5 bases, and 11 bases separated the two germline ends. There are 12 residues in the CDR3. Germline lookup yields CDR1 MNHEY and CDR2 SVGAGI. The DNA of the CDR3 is TGTGCCAGCAACAACAAGGGGTATGGCTACACCTTC. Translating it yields CASNNKGYGYTF.